The present TCR beta chain was sequenced within a study of cytomegalovirus exposure and HLA in healthy donors. PCR amplification relied on 60 Vbeta primers (plus 13 Jbeta primers). The protocol was immunoSEQ multiplex PCR, while the TCRdb copy is restricted to in-frame clones and leaves out a portion. The sample shows over 100,000 clones, roughly 78% of them seen only once. The CDR3 sequence is 14 residues long. Germline loops: CDR1 SGHDT, CDR2 YYEEEE. With V trimmed by 5 bases and J by 2 bases, 7 bases remained unmatched. General study findings and limits: Immune exposure information comprised only CMV serostatus. Common viral pathogens were later found to be apparently linked to several of the most significant clusters.

Remarks on this clone: The antigen is undetermined.

The sample comprised PBMCs. This chain uses TRBV5-6 with TRBJ2-7; TRBD2 agrees at 7 bases. The origin of this receptor is a woman in her twenties or thirties in good health and CMV-seropositive. The CDR3 region is CASSMAGTTYEQYF. CDR3 DNA sequence: TGTGCCAGCAGTATGGCCGGGACTACCTACGAGCAGTACTTC.